This entry lists 32 T cell receptor beta chains sequenced from one sample in a study of response to subunit inactivated influenza vaccine. TCRdb used MiXCR to reprocess the RT-PCR reads, holding one entry per CDR3 protein. This table has about 540,000 distinct CDR3 sequences, 20% to 25% appearing once. This same sample was also taken into another study, of T cells expressing NK-cell markers. This second study notes: In generating TCR beta cDNA, 5'RACE template switching with UMIs was used.

Here the sequenced sample was CD4+ T cells sorted from PBMCs, taken approximately 13 days after vaccination. All receptors derive from a man over 45 who received an inactivated influenza vaccine.

The V gene is TRBV7-2, the J gene TRBJ2-7, with D uncertain. The length of the CDR3 is 12 residues. The V gene's germline CDR1 is SGHTA and CDR2 FQGNSA. V was pared by 2 bases and J by 5 bases, with 7 bases between. The CDR3 spells CASSLSAHEQYF. The CDR3 DNA reads TGTGCCAGCAGCTTAAGCGCCCACGAGCAGTACTTC.

The V and J genes are TRBV29-1 and TRBJ2-2, with D uncertain. Trimming removed 5 bases from V and 0 bases from J, with 10 bases in between. Germline V gives CDR1 SQVTM, CDR2 ANQGSEA. The CDR3 runs 14 residues. In DNA, the CDR3 is TGCAGCGTTCCCGACCACGCGAACACCGGGGAGCTGTTTTTT. This translates into CSVPDHANTGELFF.

This rearrangement joins TRBV11-3 to TRBJ2-3; 10 nucleotides line up with TRBD1. CDR3 size: 14 residues. Germline CDR1 and CDR2: SGHNT and YENEEA. V shed 4 bases, J shed 7 bases, and the junction held 5 bases outside the gene matches. The CDR3 reads CASSSDRGGNTQYF. The CDR3 DNA reads TGTGCCAGCAGCTCGGACAGGGGGGGGAATACGCAGTATTTT. Drawing the rest from reference TRBV11-3 and TRBJ2-3, the complete variable domain is EAGVVQSPRYKIIEKKQPVAFWCNPISGHNTLYWYLQNLGQGPELLIRYENEEAVDDSQLPKDRFSAERLKGVDSTLKIQPAELGDSAVYLCASSSDRGGNTQYFGPGTRLTVL.

The table lists this clonotype with a few counts. This rearrangement joins TRBV10-3 to TRBJ2-7, with 8 nucleotides matching TRBD1. This CDR3 comprises 13 residues. The V segment lost 11 bases and the J segment 3 bases; nucleotides outside the gene matches: 9. The germline CDR1 and CDR2 sequences are ENHRY and SYGVKD. Here the CDR3 reads CAVAGQANYEQYF. CDR3 bases: TGTGCCGTGGCGGGACAGGCGAACTACGAGCAGTACTTC.

The gene calls are TRBV6-1 and TRBJ1-4, with a tentative D call TRBD1 (6 bases). The germline V gene has CDR1 MNHNS and CDR2 SASEGT. The CDR3 length is 14 residues. The V and J ends lost 5 bases and 3 bases respectively, with 10 bases between them. The CDR3 nucleotides read TGTGCCAGCAGTAGGGGGGGGTCTAATGAAAAACTGTTTTTT. This gives the protein CASSRGGSNEKLFF.

This clonotype was counted a few times. The chain is built from TRBV5-1 and TRBJ1-6, with D possibly being TRBD1 (5 bases). Trimming cost V 1 base and J 9 bases, with 11 bases left between them. CDR3 length equals 14 residues. The germline V gene encodes CDR1 SGHRS and CDR2 YFSETQ. CDR3 DNA: TGCGCCAGCAGCTTGAGGGGCGCAAGTTCACCCCTCCACTTT. Translation gives CASSLRGASSPLHF. The entire variable domain, with the rest obtained from reference TRBV5-1 and TRBJ1-6, is as follows: KAGVTQTPRYLIKTRGQQVTLSCSPISGHRSVSWYQQTPGQGLQFLFEYFSETQRNKGNFPGRFSGRQFSNSRSEMNVSTLELGDSALYLCASSLRGASSPLHFGNGTRLTVT.

The chain joins TRBV7-2 to TRBJ2-4; no clear D gene. This CDR3 is built from 16 residues. V shed 1 base and J shed 6 bases, with 16 bases lying between them. The germline gives CDR1 SGHTA, CDR2 FQGNSA. CDR3 in amino acids: CASSLGPDPLRNIQYF. DNA of the CDR3: TGTGCCAGCAGCTTAGGACCGGACCCTCTGAGAAACATTCAGTACTTC. The complete variable domain, with remaining parts taken from reference TRBV7-2 and TRBJ2-4, reads GAGVSQSPSNKVTEKGKDVELRCDPISGHTALYWYRQSLGQGLEFLIYFQGNSAPDKSGLPSDRFSAERTGGSVSTLTIQRTQQEDSAVYLCASSLGPDPLRNIQYFGAGTRLSVL.

The chain joins TRBV28 to TRBJ1-3; a possible D gene is TRBD1 (6 bases). CDR1 MDHEN and CDR2 SYDVKM come from the germline V gene. The V end lost 6 bases, the J end lost 1 base, and 10 bases lay between the germline ends. The CDR3 consists of 14 residues. The CDR3 loop is CASSSRGSGNTIYF. The CDR3 bases are TGTGCCAGCAGCTCGAGGGGGTCTGGAAACACCATATATTTT.

CDR3 sequence reads: CASSLGGGLSYEQYF. In nucleotides, the CDR3 is TGTGCCAGCAGTTTAGGGGGAGGGTTATCCTACGAGCAGTACTTC. The chain has TRBV12-3 or TRBV12-4 and TRBJ2-7; 7 bases fit TRBD2. This CDR3 region has 15 residues. Losses at the gene ends were 1 base for V and 1 base for J; bases not matched to a gene: 4.

This clonotype was seen many times. The chain combines TRBV5-1 with TRBJ1-3; 7 bases are shared with TRBD1. Germline CDR1 reads SGHRS; CDR2 reads YFSETQ. The CDR3 loop spans 16 amino acids. Trimming at V came to 3 bases and at J to 0 bases, leaving 6 bases not matched to a gene. CDR3 sequence (DNA): TGCGCCAGCAGCTCAACAGGGGCCAGCTCTGGAAACACCATATATTTT. Its translation: CASSSTGASSGNTIYF.

This clonotype showed up just a few times. This chain links TRBV6-2 or TRBV6-3 with TRBJ2-7; 9 nucleotides line up with TRBD2. Per germline, CDR1 MNHEY and CDR2 SVGEGT. V was clipped by 0 bases and J by 2 bases; unmatched bases: 5. The CDR3 covers 16 residues. This CDR3 is CASSYSFSGGAYEQYF. DNA for the CDR3: TGTGCCAGCAGTTACTCCTTTAGCGGGGGTGCCTACGAGCAGTACTTC.

This clonotype was counted a few times. This sequence joins TRBV12-3 or TRBV12-4 and TRBJ2-4; either TRBD1 or TRBD2 may fit D (7 bases each). This CDR3 has 21 amino acids. Deletions cut 0 bases from V and 2 bases from J, with 26 bases between. CDR3 protein: CASSLAWGGGDVFRPKNIQYF. CDR3 coding DNA: TGTGCCAGCAGTTTAGCGTGGGGAGGGGGCGATGTTTTCCGACCCAAAAACATTCAGTACTTC.

This clonotype was picked up a small number of times. This sequence joins TRBV7-9 and TRBJ1-3; D is uncertain. Trimming shortened V by 6 bases and J by 2 bases, and 11 bases separated the two germline ends. The germline V gene encodes CDR1 SEHNR and CDR2 FQNEAQ (reference sequence). This CDR3 has 14 amino acids. The CDR3 region is CASRSLRAGNTIYF. CDR3 DNA: TGTGCCAGCAGATCGTTGCGGGCTGGAAACACCATATATTTT.

The chain carries TRBV30 and TRBJ2-1; the match to TRBD2 covers 12 bases. The germline CDR1 and CDR2 sequences are GTSNPN and SVGIG (reference sequence). The V gene end was trimmed by 2 bases and the J gene end by 5 bases; junction bases not matched to a gene: 7. The CDR3 spans 16 residues. The CDR3 loop is CAWSPGLAGIDNEQFF. The CDR3 DNA is TGTGCCTGGAGTCCCGGACTAGCGGGAATAGACAATGAGCAGTTCTTC. Looking up the rest from reference TRBV30 and TRBJ2-1 gives the full variable domain: SQTIHQWPATLVQPVGSPLSLECTVEGTSNPNLYWYRQAAGRGLQLLFYSVGIGQISSEVPQNLSASRPQDRQFILSSKKLLLSDSGFYLCAWSPGLAGIDNEQFFGPGTRLTVL.

This clonotype was observed a handful of times. V is TRBV6-2 or TRBV6-3 and J is TRBJ2-7; tentative D call: TRBD1 (5 bases). This CDR3 region has 15 residues. Germline V gene lookup returns CDR1 MNHEY and CDR2 SVGEGT. Between the trimmed V and J ends, which lost 11 bases and 2 bases, there was a span of 22 bases. The CDR3, as DNA: TGTGCCTGTCAGCTAACTCAGGGAACTGCCTACGAGCAGTACTTC. This translates into CACQLTQGTAYEQYF.

A few counts support this clonotype. The rearrangement uses TRBV3-1 and TRBJ1-1; 7 bases are a match to TRBD1. V shed 6 bases, J shed 0 bases, and the junction held 7 bases outside the gene matches. Per germline, CDR1 LGHDT and CDR2 YNNKEL (reference sequence). This CDR3 is 15 amino acids long. CDR3 loop: CASRQTGALNTEAFF. The DNA of the CDR3 is TGTGCCAGCAGACAAACAGGGGCCTTGAACACTGAAGCTTTCTTT.

The CDR3 coding sequence is TGCAGTGCTTCCGTCGGGGGGAGCTCCTACAATGAGCAGTTCTTC. The encoded protein is CSASVGGSSYNEQFF. V is TRBV20-1 and J is TRBJ2-1, with TRBD2 matching over 7 bases. This CDR3 has 15 amino acids. Germline V gene data show CDR1 as DFQATT and CDR2 as SNEGSKA (reference sequence). V was pared by 5 bases and J by 0 bases, with 7 bases of the junction left unmatched.

This chain uses TRBV13 with TRBJ2-3; a possible D gene is TRBD1 (6 bases). Germline loops: CDR1 PRHDT, CDR2 FYEKMQ (reference sequence). CDR3 length: 14 amino acids. V dropped 5 bases and J dropped 4 bases, with 13 bases sitting between them. CDR3 in amino acids: CASSNRDLADTQYF. CDR3 sequence (DNA): TGTGCCAGCAGCAACAGGGACCTCGCAGATACGCAGTATTTT.

The chain links TRBV15 to TRBJ2-7; TRBD1 is a possible D gene (5 bases). The CDR3 loop spans 16 amino acids. V dropped 3 bases and J dropped 2 bases, with 17 bases sitting between them. Germline lookup yields CDR1 LNHNV and CDR2 YYDKDF (reference sequence). CDR3 residues: CATSRARTSAPYEQYF. CDR3 DNA: TGTGCCACCAGCAGGGCCCGGACATCCGCCCCCTACGAGCAGTACTTC.

In this sample, this clonotype turned up a few times. The rearrangement links TRBV20-1 to TRBJ2-2, with 8 nucleotides matching TRBD2. The CDR3 length is 15 residues. Trimming removed 6 bases from V and 2 bases from J; junction bases left unmatched: 8. Germline CDR1 is DFQATT and CDR2 is SNEGSKA (reference sequence). Here the CDR3 DNA reads TGCAGTGCCGTACTAGCGGAGACCAACACCGGGGAGCTGTTTTTT. This codes for CSAVLAETNTGELFF.

This clonotype showed up just a few times. The chain carries TRBV7-2 and TRBJ1-1; 7 bases align to TRBD1. CDR1 is SGHTA and CDR2 is FQGNSA in the germline V gene. J gave up 6 bases and V 6 bases, and 10 bases lay outside the gene matches. This CDR3 has 14 amino acids. CDR3 nucleotides: TGTGCCAGCAGACTAGACAGGGTGCCCTCTGAAGCTTTCTTT. It encodes CASRLDRVPSEAFF.

This clonotype was found a few times. This chain links TRBV20-1 with TRBJ1-3; no firm D call. Germline V gene lookup returns CDR1 DFQATT and CDR2 SNEGSKA (reference sequence). CDR3 length equals 14 residues. Trimming removed 0 bases from V and 0 bases from J, with 6 bases in between. In DNA, the CDR3 is TGCAGTGCTAGAGAGGCTTACTCTGGAAACACCATATATTTT. As protein: CSAREAYSGNTIYF.

This clonotype has a count of ten or more. The CDR3, as DNA: TGCAGCGTTGCCGGGACGGGGGGCGAGCAGTACTTC. The encoded protein is CSVAGTGGEQYF. The chain combines TRBV29-1 with TRBJ2-7; 7 bases align to TRBD2. With V trimmed by 4 bases and J by 6 bases, 6 bases remained unmatched. Per the germline V gene, CDR1 is SQVTM and CDR2 is ANQGSEA. The CDR3 has 12 amino acids.

This sequence joins TRBV12-3 or TRBV12-4 and TRBJ1-4; D unresolved. V was clipped by 5 bases and J by 8 bases, with 18 bases between them. The CDR3 is 15 amino acids. CDR3 coding DNA: TGTGCCAGCAGTCCTCCGGCGGGGAAAGGGGAAAAACTGTTTTTT. It yields the protein CASSPPAGKGEKLFF.

The chain recombines TRBV5-1 with TRBJ1-2, with 11 bases fitting TRBD1. The ends lost 5 bases at V and 6 bases at J; junction bases unmatched: 3. The germline gives CDR1 SGHRS, CDR2 YFSETQ. CDR3 size: 13 residues. The CDR3: CASSKDRGHGYTF. CDR3 nucleotide sequence: TGCGCCAGCAGTAAGGACAGGGGGCATGGCTACACCTTC. Looking up the rest from reference TRBV5-1 and TRBJ1-2 gives the full variable domain: KAGVTQTPRYLIKTRGQQVTLSCSPISGHRSVSWYQQTPGQGLQFLFEYFSETQRNKGNFPGRFSGRQFSNSRSEMNVSTLELGDSALYLCASSKDRGHGYTFGSGTRLTVV.

This chain uses TRBV5-1 with TRBJ2-2; the D is unclear. The CDR3 loop spans 12 amino acids. Germline CDR1 is SGHRS and CDR2 is YFSETQ. Trimming took 3 bases from V and 7 from J, leaving 7 bases between them. The CDR3 sequence: CASSWADGELFF. CDR3 bases: TGCGCCAGCAGCTGGGCAGACGGGGAGCTGTTTTTT.

The chain employs TRBV7-7 and TRBJ2-2; D not certain. V was cut by 5 bases and J by 3 bases, with 22 bases left in between. The germline V gene has CDR1 SSHAT and CDR2 FNYEAQ (reference sequence). The CDR3 is 18 amino acids. CDR3 nucleotides: TGTGCCAGCAGCCCCCACGCCCTTAAGGACGGATACACCGGGGAGCTGTTTTTT. Its protein product is CASSPHALKDGYTGELFF. Complete variable domain (other parts from reference TRBV7-7 and TRBJ2-2): GAGVSQSPRYKVTKRGQDVTLRCDPISSHATLYWYQQALGQGPEFLTYFNYEAQPDKSGLPSDRFSAERPEGSISTLTIQRTEQRDSAMYRCASSPHALKDGYTGELFFGEGSRLTVL.

This clonotype occurred a few times. The chain recombines TRBV5-1 with TRBJ1-2; D remains ambiguous. The V gene's germline CDR1 is SGHRS and CDR2 YFSETQ. The CDR3 is 14 residues long. Trimming stripped 2 bases from V and 2 bases from J, with 10 bases between. Here the CDR3 reads CASSFGQANYGYTF. The DNA for the CDR3 is TGCGCCAGCAGCTTTGGTCAGGCAAACTATGGCTACACCTTC.

The CDR3 DNA is TGCAGTGCTAGAGGGGCGTCCCGGACTAGAAAAGAGACCCAGTACTTC. It is translated as CSARGASRTRKETQYF. The rearrangement links TRBV20-1 to TRBJ2-5, with 7 bases identical to TRBD2. Unmatched junction bases numbered 11, after V lost 1 base and J lost 3 bases. The V gene's germline CDR1 is DFQATT and CDR2 SNEGSKA (reference sequence). The CDR3 is made up of 16 amino acids.

The chain carries TRBV14 and TRBJ2-2; maybe TRBD2 (5 bases). The germline V gene has CDR1 SGHDN and CDR2 FVKESK. Trimming pared 5 bases from V and 6 bases from J, leaving 13 bases between. The length of the CDR3 is 14 residues. The CDR3 is CASSLLPGAGELFF. For the CDR3, the DNA is TGTGCCAGCAGCTTACTCCCCGGGGCCGGGGAGCTGTTTTTT.

In the case of this clonotype: A read error is possible here, since a much larger clone lies one base away. This rearrangement joins TRBV13 to TRBJ2-1; maybe TRBD2 (6 bases). Per the germline V gene, CDR1 is PRHDT and CDR2 is FYEKMQ (reference sequence). The CDR3 runs to 16 residues. The V gene lost 2 bases and the J gene lost 8 bases, with 19 bases spanning the gap. In nucleotides, the CDR3 is TGTGCCAGCAGCTTAAGATTGGAGGGCATACTTCATGAGCAGTTCTTC. It yields the protein CASSLRLEGILHEQFF.

This clonotype was seen a handful of times. V and J are TRBV7-9 and TRBJ2-3; tentatively, D is TRBD1 (6 bases). This CDR3 is 11 amino acids long. Germline V gene data show CDR1 as SEHNR and CDR2 as FQNEAQ (reference sequence). The ends were cut back, 4 bases at V and 9 bases at J, with 8 bases in the middle. The CDR3 here is CASSYGTTQYF. The CDR3 DNA reads as TGTGCCAGCAGCTACGGGACAACGCAGTATTTT.